Each of the 19 T cell receptor beta chains below was sequenced from the same sample in a study of CD8+ T cells in alopecia areata. RNA was isolated and reverse transcribed to cDNA, the sequencing template. The table came from immunoSEQ multiplex PCR; TCRdb's copy has only in-frame clones and leaves some out. Of some 82,000 clones detected, around 54% appear once; the ten largest clones hold roughly 5.6%. Input material: NKG2D-high CD8+ T cells sorted from blood. The receptors originated from a human donor with alopecia areata.

The genes are TRBV4-1 and TRBJ1-2; D possibly corresponds to TRBD1 (6 bases). CDR3 length equals 15 residues. CDR1 is MGHRA, CDR2 YSYEKL, per germline. The ends were cut back, 1 base at V and 3 bases at J, with 12 bases in the middle. The CDR3 DNA is TGCGCCAGCAGCCAAGCCGCAGGGGTAGACTATGGCTACACCTTC. Its translation is CASSQAAGVDYGYTF.

The chain employs TRBV29-1 and TRBJ2-7; D not certain. The germline V gene encodes CDR1 SQVTM and CDR2 ANQGSEA. This CDR3 comprises 12 residues. V gave up 7 bases and J gave up 3 bases, with 13 bases separating them. CDR3 protein: CSASDGHYEQYF. The DNA of the CDR3 is TGCAGCGCCTCAGATGGCCACTACGAGCAGTACTTC.

V usage is TRBV28 and J usage is TRBJ2-4; D is possibly TRBD1 (6 bases). V dropped 5 bases and J dropped 8 bases, with 16 bases sitting between them. The CDR3 has 14 amino acids. CDR1 is MDHEN and CDR2 is SYDVKM in the germline V gene. The CDR3 DNA is TGTGCCAGCAGTATTCCGGACAGCTTCGACATTCAGTACTTC. It translates to CASSIPDSFDIQYF.

This chain links TRBV5-1 with TRBJ1-1; unclear D gene. This CDR3 comprises 11 residues. The V end lost 8 bases, the J end lost 5 bases, and 10 bases lay between the germline ends. Germline V gives CDR1 SGHRS, CDR2 YFSETQ. The CDR3 loop is CASHYGTEAFF. CDR3 nucleotide sequence: TGCGCCAGTCATTATGGAACTGAAGCTTTCTTT.

This clone was seen more than once but under ten times. V gene TRBV29-1 combines with J gene TRBJ2-1, with 16 nucleotides matching TRBD2. V dropped 6 bases and J dropped 6; count of bases not matched to a gene: 5. The CDR3 is made up of 15 amino acids. CDR1 is SQVTM, CDR2 ANQGSEA, per germline. The CDR3 loop is CSVGLAGGPGNEQFF. The CDR3 DNA reads as TGCAGCGTGGGACTAGCGGGAGGGCCGGGCAATGAGCAGTTCTTC.

This clone was seen more than once but under ten times. The chain has TRBV18 and TRBJ2-7; no clear D. Trimming left V 4 bases short and J 11 bases short, with 21 bases between. There are 14 residues in the CDR3. CDR1 is KGHSH, CDR2 LQKENI, per germline. Here the CDR3 reads CASSHPNVSPEKYF. The CDR3 nucleotides read TGTGCCAGCTCACACCCCAACGTTTCCCCTGAAAAGTACTTC.

The gene calls are TRBV7-9 and TRBJ2-7; 9 bases are shared with TRBD1. The junction had 8 bases not matched to a gene; V was cut back by 7 bases and J by 4 bases. The CDR3 covers 14 residues. From germline, CDR1 is SEHNR and CDR2 FQNEAQ (reference sequence). CDR3 protein: CASNPGQGPYEQYF. CDR3 DNA sequence: TGTGCCAGCAACCCGGGACAGGGACCTTACGAGCAGTACTTC.

This clone was counted between two and nine times. The chain has TRBV29-1 and TRBJ1-2; perhaps TRBD1 as D (5 bases). Germline V lookup: CDR1 SQVTM, CDR2 ANQGSEA. CDR3 length equals 12 residues. V gave up 3 bases and J gave up 3 bases, with 8 bases separating them. The CDR3 region is CSVDETDYGYTF. CDR3 nucleotide sequence: TGCAGCGTTGACGAGACAGACTATGGCTACACCTTC.

This clone was found a few times. The V gene is TRBV6-5, the J gene TRBJ2-3, with no clear D. V was pared by 4 bases and J by 3 bases, with 5 bases between. This CDR3 is built from 12 residues. In germline, CDR1 is MNHEY, CDR2 SVGAGI. Here the CDR3 reads CASSSRTDTQYF. CDR3 in DNA: TGTGCCAGCAGTTCCCGAACAGATACGCAGTATTTT.

CDR3 in DNA: TGTGCCAGCAGCTTGGGACAGGCAAATCAGCCCCAGCATTTT. Translation: CASSLGQANQPQHF. The chain uses TRBV5-6 and TRBJ1-5; TRBD1 might be the D (6 bases). Between the trimmed V and J ends, which lost 0 bases and 4 bases, there was a span of 8 bases. Germline V gene lookup returns CDR1 SGHDT and CDR2 YYEEEE. This CDR3 contains 14 residues.

The chain carries TRBV2 and TRBJ2-7; D is perhaps TRBD2 (5 bases). The CDR3 contains 10 residues. The germline V and J ends were trimmed by 4 bases and 12 bases, with 10 bases remaining between them. Germline V gene lookup returns CDR1 SNHLY and CDR2 FYNNEI. CDR3 bases: TGTGCCAGCAGTGCCTTAGCGCCGTACTTC. Amino acid sequence: CASSALAPYF.

V gene TRBV29-1 combines with J gene TRBJ2-6, with 9 bases that match TRBD2. CDR1 and CDR2 from the germline V gene are SQVTM and ANQGSEA. This CDR3 region has 19 residues. The V segment lost 0 bases and the J segment 2 bases; nucleotides outside the gene matches: 11. In DNA, the CDR3 is TGCAGCGTTGAAGAAAGTTTAAGGGTAGCGGGAGCTGGGGCCAACGTCCTGACTTTC. Translation gives CSVEESLRVAGAGANVLTF.

In its sample, this clone was seen once. The gene calls are TRBV27 and TRBJ2-5, with a tentative D call TRBD1 (6 bases). Looked up from germline, CDR1 is MNHEY and CDR2 is SMNVEV (reference sequence). CDR3 length equals 14 residues. The V end was cut by 2 bases, the J end by 6 bases, with 13 bases between. As DNA, the CDR3 is TGTGCCAGCAGTTTAGCAGGGGTGAGGCAGACCCAGTACTTC. Encoded protein: CASSLAGVRQTQYF.

In this sample, this clone turned up once. CDR3 nucleotides: TGTGCCACTCAAAGGACTAGCGGGGGGCCCGAGATCGAGCAGTACTTC. Translation: CATQRTSGGPEIEQYF. The chain recombines TRBV10-3 with TRBJ2-7; the match to TRBD2 covers 14 bases. The CDR3 contains 16 residues. V gave up 10 bases and J gave up 6 bases; unmatched junction bases: 14. Germline CDR1 is ENHRY and CDR2 is SYGVKD.

V and J are TRBV27 and TRBJ2-7, with D hard to call. Germline V gene sequence: CDR1 MNHEY, CDR2 SMNVEV (reference sequence). V was shortened by 6 bases and J by 2 bases, with 5 bases between the two germline ends. The CDR3 totals 11 residues. CDR3 bases: TGTGCCAGCAGCCGAGCCTACGAGCAGTACTTC. The encoded protein is CASSRAYEQYF.

This chain joins TRBV6-5 and TRBJ2-2; D is unclear. The V gene's germline CDR1 is MNHEY and CDR2 SVGAGI. Trimming left V 2 bases short and J 7 bases short, with 2 bases between. This CDR3 has 11 amino acids. DNA for the CDR3: TGTGCCAGCAGTTACGGCGGGGAGCTGTTTTTT. It encodes CASSYGGELFF.

This rearrangement joins TRBV7-9 to TRBJ2-3; D ambiguous. The V end was cut by 3 bases, the J end by 7 bases, with 14 bases between. The CDR3 has 14 residues. Germline V gene sequence: CDR1 SEHNR, CDR2 FQNEAQ (reference sequence). The CDR3 protein is CASSFSPGTYTQYF. DNA of the CDR3: TGTGCCAGCAGCTTCTCCCCCGGTACCTATACGCAGTATTTT.

V is TRBV11-2 and J is TRBJ2-7; D may be TRBD2 (6 bases). The ends were cut back, 0 bases at V and 0 bases at J, with 15 bases in the middle. Germline V gene data show CDR1 as SGHAT and CDR2 as FQNNGV. The CDR3 runs 17 residues. This chain's CDR3 is CASSLESPTGVSYEQYF. The CDR3 DNA reads as TGTGCCAGCAGCTTAGAATCCCCGACGGGAGTCTCCTACGAGCAGTACTTC.

The rearrangement links TRBV7-8 to TRBJ1-1; D call uncertain. The CDR3 length is 16 residues. The germline CDR1 and CDR2 sequences are SGHVS and FQNEAQ. The germline V and J ends were trimmed by 1 base and 3 bases, with 15 bases remaining between them. CDR3 protein: CASSLVLGYRDTEAFF. The CDR3 DNA is TGTGCCAGCAGCTTAGTTCTGGGCTATAGGGACACTGAAGCTTTCTTT.